Following are 17 T cell receptor beta chains from one sample sequenced in a study of control samples from healthy donors and cancer patients. Clones were read by immunoSEQ multiplex PCR, and TCRdb kept only the in-frame ones, dropping some. The data contain 200,000 to 250,000 clones, over 90% of them singletons. Specimen: blood. The source is a man aged 50-59 years in good health.

This clone appeared a few times. V gene TRBV18 combines with J gene TRBJ2-3; 7 bases agree with TRBD1. V lost 1 base to trimming and J lost 6 bases; unmatched junction nucleotides: 7. The germline CDR1 and CDR2 sequences are KGHSH and LQKENI. CDR3 length: 15 residues. CDR3: CASSPLSDREDTQYF. The DNA for the CDR3 is TGTGCCAGCTCACCACTCAGCGACAGGGAGGATACGCAGTATTTT.

This clone was observed once. The chain couples TRBV7-2 to TRBJ2-3; perhaps TRBD2 as D (5 bases). The V gene lost 2 bases and the J gene lost 2 bases, with 11 bases spanning the gap. There are 15 residues in the CDR3. The germline V gene has CDR1 SGHTA and CDR2 FQGNSA. In DNA, the CDR3 is TGTGCCAGCAGCTTATACAGCGGATTCACAGATACGCAGTATTTT. Translating it yields CASSLYSGFTDTQYF.

The V and J genes are TRBV6-1 and TRBJ1-2, with a weak D call TRBD1 (5 bases). CDR1 is MNHNS, CDR2 SASEGT, per germline. The CDR3 is made up of 15 amino acids. Trimming stripped 2 bases from V and 1 base from J, with 11 bases between. The CDR3 coding sequence is TGTGCCAGCAGTGAACGGAGGGGCGATAACTATGGCTACACCTTC. Translating gives CASSERRGDNYGYTF.

The chain combines TRBV6-2 or TRBV6-3 with TRBJ1-6; TRBD1 is a possible D gene (5 bases). The CDR3 covers 16 residues. The germline V and J ends were trimmed by 5 bases and 14 bases, with 25 bases remaining between them. Germline assignment: CDR1 MNHEY and CDR2 SVGEGT. The CDR3 loop reads CASSPPSGALEVSLHF. The DNA of the CDR3 is TGTGCCAGCAGTCCGCCTAGTGGGGCCCTAGAAGTATCCCTCCACTTT.

The chain carries TRBV6-5 and TRBJ1-6; D gene uncertain. CDR1 and CDR2 from the germline V gene are MNHEY and SVGAGI. The CDR3 runs 14 residues. V lost 3 bases, J lost 10 bases, and 13 bases lay in between. CDR3 coding DNA: TGTGCCAGCAGTTATCGACTGAAGGGCTCACCCCTCCACTTT. As protein: CASSYRLKGSPLHF.

The chain is built from TRBV3-1 (or the pseudogene TRBV3-2) and TRBJ2-3, with 11 bases aligning to TRBD2. This CDR3 is 18 amino acids long. V dropped 6 bases and J dropped 0; count of bases not matched to a gene: 11. The germline CDR1 and CDR2 sequences are LGHDT and YNNKEL (reference sequence). The CDR3 loop reads CASRPWVSGGESTDTQYF. The CDR3 DNA reads as TGTGCCAGCAGACCTTGGGTTAGCGGGGGGGAGAGCACAGATACGCAGTATTTT.

The CDR3 here is CASSQPGQSSSYNSPLHF. CDR3 DNA: TGCGCCAGCAGCCAGCCGGGACAGAGCAGCTCCTATAATTCACCCCTCCACTTT. The chain recombines TRBV4-1 with TRBJ1-6; 7 bases agree with TRBD1. The CDR3 spans 18 residues. Losses at the gene ends were 3 bases for V and 0 bases for J; bases not matched to a gene: 8. Per the germline V gene, CDR1 is MGHRA and CDR2 is YSYEKL.

V gene TRBV7-2 combines with J gene TRBJ2-5; either TRBD1 or TRBD2 may fit D (6 bases each). V was clipped by 2 bases and J by 5 bases, with 12 bases between them. Germline loops: CDR1 SGHTA, CDR2 FQGNSA. This CDR3 has 14 amino acids. The CDR3 region is CASSLSFGGETQYF. The DNA for the CDR3 is TGTGCCAGCAGCTTAAGTTTCGGGGGCGAGACCCAGTACTTC.

The DNA of the CDR3 is TGTGCCATCCCGAAGGGCTACTCAGGCCAAACCGGGGAGCTGTTTTTT. Protein: CAIPKGYSGQTGELFF. The chain recombines TRBV7-9 with TRBJ2-2; D is unclear. The germline gives CDR1 SEHNR, CDR2 FQNEAQ (reference sequence). Trimming cost V 10 bases and J 5 bases, with 23 bases left between them. The CDR3 length is 16 residues.

The chain joins TRBV18 to TRBJ2-2, with D uncertain. This CDR3 has 13 amino acids. Trimming cost V 6 bases and J 1 base, with 6 bases left between them. Per germline, CDR1 KGHSH and CDR2 LQKENI. The CDR3 bases are TGTGCCAGCTCGCCCAGGAACACCGGGGAGCTGTTTTTT. The encoded protein is CASSPRNTGELFF.

The chain has TRBV11-2 and TRBJ1-2; possibly TRBD1 for D (6 bases). CDR3 size: 14 residues. V lost 2 bases to trimming and J lost 4 bases, with 11 bases between them. Germline values: CDR1 SGHAT, CDR2 FQNNGV. CDR3 in DNA: TGTGCCAGCAGCTTAAACGGCAGGGGCTATGGCTACACCTTC. It encodes CASSLNGRGYGYTF.

The rearrangement uses TRBV29-1 and TRBJ1-2; 9 bases are shared with TRBD1. The germline gives CDR1 SQVTM, CDR2 ANQGSEA. The J segment lost 4 bases and the V segment lost 6 bases, leaving 6 bases of the junction unmatched. The CDR3 has 13 residues. This chain's CDR3 is CSVVPGQGYGYTF. CDR3 DNA sequence: TGCAGCGTCGTTCCGGGACAGGGCTATGGCTACACCTTC.

The J gene is TRBJ2-7, the V gene TRBV6-6; D is possibly TRBD1 (5 bases). The germline V and J ends were trimmed by 6 bases and 0 bases, with 18 bases remaining between them. Germline values: CDR1 MNHNY, CDR2 SVGAGI (reference sequence). The CDR3 is made up of 16 amino acids. CDR3 coding DNA: TGTGCCAGCAGCCCCAAGGGGAAGGACGGCTCCTACGAGCAGTACGTC. This sequence encodes CASSPKGKDGSYEQYV.

The chain carries TRBV11-3 and TRBJ1-1, with no clear D. Germline lookup yields CDR1 SGHNT and CDR2 YENEEA. V lost 1 base and J lost 7, with 10 bases in between. The CDR3 totals 13 residues. This CDR3 is CASSLGPGYEAFF. The CDR3 DNA reads as TGTGCCAGCAGCTTAGGTCCCGGCTATGAAGCTTTCTTT.

This chain links TRBV5-1 with TRBJ2-7; no definite D call. Trimming removed 0 bases at V and 2 bases at J, with 9 bases between. CDR3 length: 14 residues. Germline-derived CDR1 and CDR2 are SGHRS and YFSETQ. This CDR3 is CASSLVGHPYEQYF. The DNA for the CDR3 is TGCGCCAGCAGCTTGGTAGGGCATCCCTACGAGCAGTACTTC.

With regard to this clone: The junction and the germline gene differ at one end; a read error may be behind it. The rearrangement links TRBV19 to TRBJ2-7, with D maybe TRBD1 (6 bases). Germline values: CDR1 LNHDA, CDR2 SQIVND (reference sequence). The CDR3 totals 14 residues. The CDR3 here is CASSEQGNSNEQYF. The CDR3 DNA follows: TGTGCCAGTAGCGAACAGGGAAACTCCAACGAGCAGTACTTC.

The chain couples TRBV7-2 to TRBJ2-3, with D unclear. Germline V lookup: CDR1 SGHTA, CDR2 FQGNSA. CDR3 length: 12 amino acids. V lost 6 bases and J lost 6, with 10 bases in between. CDR3 sequence reads: CASSSNGDTQYF. The CDR3 coding sequence is TGTGCCAGCAGTTCAAATGGGGATACGCAGTATTTT.